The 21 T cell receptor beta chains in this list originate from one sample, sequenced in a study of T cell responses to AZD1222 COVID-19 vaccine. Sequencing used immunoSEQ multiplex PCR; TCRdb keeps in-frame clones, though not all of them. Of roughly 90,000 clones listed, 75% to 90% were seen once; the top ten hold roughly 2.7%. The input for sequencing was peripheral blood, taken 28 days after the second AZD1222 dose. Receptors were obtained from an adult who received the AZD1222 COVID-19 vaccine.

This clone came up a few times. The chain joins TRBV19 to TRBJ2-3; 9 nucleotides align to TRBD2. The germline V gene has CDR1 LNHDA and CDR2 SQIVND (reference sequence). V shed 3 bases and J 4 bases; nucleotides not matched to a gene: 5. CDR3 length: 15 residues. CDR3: CASSISGGGADTQYF. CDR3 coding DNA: TGTGCCAGTAGTATTTCTGGCGGGGGGGCAGATACGCAGTATTTT.

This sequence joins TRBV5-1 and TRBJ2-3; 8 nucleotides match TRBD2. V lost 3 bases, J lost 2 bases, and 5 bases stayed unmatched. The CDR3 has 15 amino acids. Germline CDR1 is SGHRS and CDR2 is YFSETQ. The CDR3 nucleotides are TGCGCCAGCAGCTCTGGACTAGCCTTCACAGATACGCAGTATTTT. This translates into CASSSGLAFTDTQYF.

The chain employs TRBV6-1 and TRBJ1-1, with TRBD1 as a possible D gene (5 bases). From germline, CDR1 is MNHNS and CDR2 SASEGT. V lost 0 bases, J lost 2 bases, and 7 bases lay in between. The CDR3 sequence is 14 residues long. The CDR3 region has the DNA TGTGCCAGCAGTGAAGCGGGGGTTAACACTGAAGCTTTCTTT. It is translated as CASSEAGVNTEAFF.

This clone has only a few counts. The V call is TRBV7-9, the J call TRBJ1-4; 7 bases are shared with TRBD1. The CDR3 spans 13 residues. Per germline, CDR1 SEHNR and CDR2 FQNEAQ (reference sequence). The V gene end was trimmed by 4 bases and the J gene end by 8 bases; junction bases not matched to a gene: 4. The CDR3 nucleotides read TGTGCCAGCAGCTCACAGGGGAACGAAAAACTGTTTTTT. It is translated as CASSSQGNEKLFF.

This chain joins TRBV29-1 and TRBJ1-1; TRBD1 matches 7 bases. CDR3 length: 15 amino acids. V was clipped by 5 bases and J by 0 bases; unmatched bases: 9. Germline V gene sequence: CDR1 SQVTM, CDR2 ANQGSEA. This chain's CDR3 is CSVSPLTGLNTEAFF. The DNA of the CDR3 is TGCAGCGTTTCCCCCCTGACAGGGTTGAACACTGAAGCTTTCTTT.

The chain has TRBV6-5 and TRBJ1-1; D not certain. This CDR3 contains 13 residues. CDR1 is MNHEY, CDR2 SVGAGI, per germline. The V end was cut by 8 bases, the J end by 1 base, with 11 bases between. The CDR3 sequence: CASWYAANTEAFF. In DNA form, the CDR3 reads TGTGCCAGCTGGTACGCAGCGAACACTGAAGCTTTCTTT.

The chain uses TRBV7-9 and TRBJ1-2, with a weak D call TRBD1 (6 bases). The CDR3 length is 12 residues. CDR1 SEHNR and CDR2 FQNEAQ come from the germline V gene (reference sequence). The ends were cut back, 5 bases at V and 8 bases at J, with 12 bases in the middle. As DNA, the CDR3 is TGTGCCAGCAGCCGCAGGACAGAAGGCTACACCTTC. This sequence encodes CASSRRTEGYTF.

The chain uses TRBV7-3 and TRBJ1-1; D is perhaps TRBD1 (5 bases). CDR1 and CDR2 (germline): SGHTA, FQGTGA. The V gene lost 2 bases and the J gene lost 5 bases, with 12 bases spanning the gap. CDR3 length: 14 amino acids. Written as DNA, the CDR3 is TGTGCCAGCAGCTTATTTCCGGGGCGGACTGAAGCTTTCTTT. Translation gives CASSLFPGRTEAFF.

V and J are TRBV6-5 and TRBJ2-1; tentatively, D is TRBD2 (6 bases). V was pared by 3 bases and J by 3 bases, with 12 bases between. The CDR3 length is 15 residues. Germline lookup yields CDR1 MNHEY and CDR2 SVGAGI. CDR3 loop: CASSYVPGLYNEQFF. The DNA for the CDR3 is TGTGCCAGCAGTTATGTCCCGGGACTCTACAATGAGCAGTTCTTC.

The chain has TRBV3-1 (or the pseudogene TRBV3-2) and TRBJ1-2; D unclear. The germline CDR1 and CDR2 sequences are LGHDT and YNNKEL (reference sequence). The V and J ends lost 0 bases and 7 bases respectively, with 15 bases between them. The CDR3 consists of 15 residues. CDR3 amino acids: CASSQEPGIGVGYTF. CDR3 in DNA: TGTGCCAGCAGCCAAGAACCCGGGATCGGGGTTGGCTACACCTTC.

DNA for the CDR3: TGCAGTGCTTCCCGGACTAACGAGCAGTACTTC. Amino acid sequence: CSASRTNEQYF. The chain recombines TRBV20-1 with TRBJ2-7; a possible D gene is TRBD2 (6 bases). Trimming took 5 bases from V and 5 from J, leaving 10 bases between them. The V gene's germline CDR1 is DFQATT and CDR2 SNEGSKA (reference sequence). The CDR3 contains 11 residues.

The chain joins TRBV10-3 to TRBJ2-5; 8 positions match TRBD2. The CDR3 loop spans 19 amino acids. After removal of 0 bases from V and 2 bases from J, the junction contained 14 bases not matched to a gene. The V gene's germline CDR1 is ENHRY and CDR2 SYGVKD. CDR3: CAISESVGSGRVPQETQYF. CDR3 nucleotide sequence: TGTGCCATCAGTGAGTCGGTTGGAAGCGGGAGAGTTCCTCAAGAGACCCAGTACTTC.

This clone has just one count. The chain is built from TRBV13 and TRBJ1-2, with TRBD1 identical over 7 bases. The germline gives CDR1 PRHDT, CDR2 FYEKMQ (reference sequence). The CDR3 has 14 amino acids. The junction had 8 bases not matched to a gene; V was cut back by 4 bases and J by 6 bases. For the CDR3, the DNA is TGTGCCAGCAGCTCTCTACAGGACAGGAATGGCTACACCTTC. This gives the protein CASSSLQDRNGYTF.

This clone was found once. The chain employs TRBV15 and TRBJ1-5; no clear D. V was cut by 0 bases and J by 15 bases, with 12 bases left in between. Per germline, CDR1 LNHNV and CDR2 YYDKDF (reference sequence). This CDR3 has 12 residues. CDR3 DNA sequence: TGTGCCACCAGCAGAGATCAACGGGTTCGGCATTTT. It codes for CATSRDQRVRHF.

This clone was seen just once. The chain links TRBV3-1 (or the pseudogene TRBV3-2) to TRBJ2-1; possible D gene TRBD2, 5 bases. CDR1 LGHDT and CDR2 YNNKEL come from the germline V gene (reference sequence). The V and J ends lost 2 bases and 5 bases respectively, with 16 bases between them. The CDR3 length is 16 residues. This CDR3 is CASSQPDSFQNNEQFF. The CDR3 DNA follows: TGTGCCAGCAGCCAACCGGACTCGTTCCAGAACAATGAGCAGTTCTTC.

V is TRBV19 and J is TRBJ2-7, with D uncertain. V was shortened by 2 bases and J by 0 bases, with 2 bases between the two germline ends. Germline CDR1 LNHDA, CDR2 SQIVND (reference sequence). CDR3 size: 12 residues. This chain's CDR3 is CASSINSYEQYF. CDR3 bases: TGTGCCAGTAGTATAAACTCCTACGAGCAGTACTTC.

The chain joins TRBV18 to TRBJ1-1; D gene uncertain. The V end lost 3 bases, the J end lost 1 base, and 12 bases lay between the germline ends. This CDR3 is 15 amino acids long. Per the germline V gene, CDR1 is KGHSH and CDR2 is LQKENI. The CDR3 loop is CASSPVGEPNTEAFF. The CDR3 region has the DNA TGTGCCAGCTCACCGGTCGGGGAGCCGAACACTGAAGCTTTCTTT. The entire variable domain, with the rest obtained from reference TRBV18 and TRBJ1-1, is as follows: NAGVMQNPRHLVRRRGQEARLRCSPMKGHSHVYWYRQLPEEGLKFMVYLQKENIIDESGMPKERFSAEFPKEGPSILRIQQVVRGDSAAYFCASSPVGEPNTEAFFGQGTRLTVV.

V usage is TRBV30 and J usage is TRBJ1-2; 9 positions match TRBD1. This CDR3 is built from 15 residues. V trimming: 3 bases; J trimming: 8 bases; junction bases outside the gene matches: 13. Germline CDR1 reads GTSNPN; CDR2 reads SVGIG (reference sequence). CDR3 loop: CAWRAFLDRGFGYTF. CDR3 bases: TGTGCCTGGAGGGCGTTTTTGGACAGGGGTTTCGGCTACACCTTC.

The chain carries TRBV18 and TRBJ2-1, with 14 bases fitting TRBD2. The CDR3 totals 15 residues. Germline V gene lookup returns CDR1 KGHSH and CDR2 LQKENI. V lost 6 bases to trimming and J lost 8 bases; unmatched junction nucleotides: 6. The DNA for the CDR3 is TGTGCCAGCTCCCTGGGACTAGCGGGGGTAGATGAGCAGTTCTTC. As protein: CASSLGLAGVDEQFF.

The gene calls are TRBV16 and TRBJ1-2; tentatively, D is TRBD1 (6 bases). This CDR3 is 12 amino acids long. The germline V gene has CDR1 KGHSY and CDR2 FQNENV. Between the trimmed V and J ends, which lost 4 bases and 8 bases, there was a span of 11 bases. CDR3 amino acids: CASSRDIRGYTF. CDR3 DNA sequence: TGTGCCAGCAGCCGGGACATCAGGGGCTACACCTTC. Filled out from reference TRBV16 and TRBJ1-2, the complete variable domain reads GEEVAQTPKHLVRGEGQKAKLYCAPIKGHSYVFWYQQVLKNEFKFLISFQNENVFDETGMPKERFSAKCLPNSPCSLEIQATKLEDSAVYFCASSRDIRGYTFGSGTRLTVV.

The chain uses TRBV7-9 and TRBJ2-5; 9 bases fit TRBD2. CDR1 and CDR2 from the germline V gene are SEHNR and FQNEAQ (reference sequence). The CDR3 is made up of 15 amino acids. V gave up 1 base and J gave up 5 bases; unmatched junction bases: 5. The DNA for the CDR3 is TGTGCCAGCAGCTTAGTTCCTAGCGGGACGGAGACCCAGTACTTC. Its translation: CASSLVPSGTETQYF. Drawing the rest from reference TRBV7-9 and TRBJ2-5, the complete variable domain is DTGVSQNPRHKITKRGQNVTFRCDPISEHNRLYWYRQTLGQGPEFLTYFQNEAQLEKSRLLSDRFSAERPKGSFSTLEIQRTEQGDSAMYLCASSLVPSGTETQYFGPGTRLLVL.